This TCR beta chain was sequenced in a study of shared clonotypes between healthy human individuals. Notes on the study in general: Among non-shared clonotypes, generation probabilities were lower than among those shared by all four donors.

Here immunoSEQ multiplex PCR was the method, and the copy in TCRdb shows in-frame clones only, minus some. This table holds roughly 2.1 million clones, 93% found once. Of note for this clone: Its antigen is currently unknown.

The CDR3 has 17 amino acids. CDR1 is SGHVS and CDR2 is FNYEAQ in the germline V gene. Losses at the gene ends were 1 base for V and 0 bases for J; bases not matched to a gene: 9. Terminally differentiated effector memory CD45RA+ cells were excluded from the naive CD8 cells, which were CD45RO-negative and positively selected for CCR7. Donors comprised healthy HIV-negative adults lacking recent acute infections or vaccinations. What was sequenced was naive CD8+ T cells from PBMCs. The chain uses TRBV7-6 and TRBJ2-7, with 7 bases aligning to TRBD1. This clonotype was sampled from a man between 18 and 35 years old in good health. Some clones in this sample may be carry-over from other donors' samples. The CDR3 spells CASSLGWDSQSSYEQYF. The CDR3 nucleotides are TGTGCCAGCAGCTTAGGGTGGGACAGCCAAAGCTCCTACGAGCAGTACTTC.